Listed here are 13 T cell receptor beta chains from one sample, sequenced in a study of HIV-infected patients and healthy controls. Whole blood was used without fractionation, so all unsorted peripheral T cells were included. Approximately 500 ng RNA was reverse transcribed with alpha and beta constant-region primers. Each of the alpha and beta chains got its own library through chain-specific third strand synthesis with indices. A single record per CDR3 protein comes from TCRdb applying MiXCR to the 5' RACE reads. Of 15,000 to 19,000 distinct CDR3 sequences in the sample, 6.5% to 7.5% were seen once. Sequencing was carried out using blood. These receptor sequences come from an adult in good health.

As concerns this clonotype: A single base separates this from a much larger clone, so it may be a read error. The chain has TRBV19 and TRBJ1-5; the match to TRBD1 covers 11 bases. CDR3 length equals 17 residues. Germline CDR1 and CDR2: LNHDA and SQIVND (reference sequence). Trimming took 5 bases from V and 0 from J; bases not matched to a gene: 6. This chain's CDR3 is CASSWDRGSYSNQPQHF. The DNA of the CDR3 is TGTGCCAGTAGTTGGGACAGGGGGAGTTATAGCAATCAGCCCCAGCATTTT. Complete variable domain (other parts from reference TRBV19 and TRBJ1-5): DGGITQSPKYLFRKEGQNVTLSCEQNLNHDAMYWYRQDPGQGLRLIYYSQIVNDFQKGDIAEGYSVSREKKESFPLTVTSAQKNPTAFYLCASSWDRGSYSNQPQHFGDGTRLSIL.

This clonotype was counted at least ten times. The V call is TRBV6-2 or TRBV6-3, the J call TRBJ2-1; D not resolved. Looked up from germline, CDR1 is MNHEY and CDR2 is SVGEGT. This CDR3 has 12 amino acids. V was shortened by 2 bases and J by 10 bases, with 9 bases between the two germline ends. CDR3 DNA sequence: TGTGCCAGCAGTTACCCTTCTAGGGAGCAGTTCTTC. It is translated as CASSYPSREQFF.

This clonotype was detected ten times or more. The rearrangement joins TRBV5-1 to TRBJ1-6; no firm D call. V was clipped by 0 bases and J by 9 bases, with 10 bases between them. This CDR3 is built from 14 residues. Per germline, CDR1 SGHRS and CDR2 YFSETQ. Written as DNA, the CDR3 is TGCGCCAGCAGCTTGGTTTTCGTTTTTTCACCCCTCCACTTT. Translated, it gives CASSLVFVFSPLHF.

The chain links TRBV7-9 to TRBJ1-5; D call uncertain. With 3 bases removed from V and 5 bases from J, the gap between germline ends came to 8 bases. This CDR3 has 13 amino acids. Germline V lookup: CDR1 SEHNR, CDR2 FQNEAQ (reference sequence). CDR3 nucleotides: TGTGCCAGCAGCTTTTCTTTGGATCAGCCCCAGCATTTT. This gives the protein CASSFSLDQPQHF.

This clonotype is categorized as medium-sized. The chain uses TRBV6-5 and TRBJ1-2; 7 bases match TRBD1. V lost 2 bases, J lost 4 bases, and 7 bases stayed unmatched. The CDR3 is 15 amino acids. Per germline, CDR1 MNHEY and CDR2 SVGAGI. CDR3 sequence reads: CASSYAQQGPYGYTF. The CDR3 DNA is TGTGCCAGCAGTTACGCGCAACAGGGGCCCTATGGCTACACCTTC.

This sequence joins TRBV30 and TRBJ1-1; D is undetermined. Germline CDR1 reads GTSNPN; CDR2 reads SVGIG (reference sequence). V was shortened by 4 bases and J by 1 base, with 10 bases between the two germline ends. The CDR3 runs to 13 residues. The CDR3 sequence is CAWTAAGNTEAFF. DNA for the CDR3: TGTGCCTGGACCGCTGCGGGGAACACTGAAGCTTTCTTT.

This clonotype was seen ten or more times. This chain uses TRBV20-1 with TRBJ1-5; TRBD1 is a possible D gene (5 bases). CDR1 is DFQATT and CDR2 is SNEGSKA in the germline V gene (reference sequence). The CDR3 totals 14 residues. With 5 bases removed from V and 4 bases from J, the gap between germline ends came to 15 bases. The CDR3 DNA follows: TGCAGTGCTGCGGGACCAAGGCTGAATCAGCCCCAGCATTTT. Its protein product is CSAAGPRLNQPQHF.

This clonotype was detected only a few times. The chain combines TRBV13 with TRBJ2-5; D is perhaps TRBD1 or TRBD2 (6 bases each). V was clipped by 0 bases and J by 2 bases, with 19 bases between them. Looked up from germline, CDR1 is PRHDT and CDR2 is FYEKMQ (reference sequence). The CDR3 length is 18 residues. Here the CDR3 reads CASSLGWENREAQETQYF. CDR3 nucleotide sequence: TGTGCCAGCAGCTTAGGGTGGGAGAACAGGGAGGCGCAAGAGACCCAGTACTTC.

By frequency in the sample, this clonotype is medium-sized. The rearrangement uses TRBV5-8 and TRBJ2-7; D could derive from TRBD1 or TRBD2 (6 bases each). Germline loops: CDR1 SGHTS, CDR2 YDEGEE. CDR3 length: 13 amino acids. V gave up 5 bases and J gave up 7 bases, with 16 bases separating them. The DNA for the CDR3 is TGTGCCAGCAGTGGAGGGGGGCGTCGGGAGCAGTACTTC. This gives the protein CASSGGGRREQYF.

This clonotype is classed as medium-sized. The chain recombines TRBV7-2 with TRBJ2-7; 8 nucleotides align to TRBD2. Germline assignment: CDR1 SGHTA and CDR2 FQGNSA. The CDR3 is made up of 14 amino acids. The trim removed 2 bases at V and 7 bases at J, leaving 7 bases unmatched. This chain's CDR3 is CASSLQAGEREQYF. As DNA, the CDR3 is TGTGCCAGCAGCTTACAAGCGGGGGAAAGAGAGCAGTACTTC.

This clonotype has just a few counts. DNA of the CDR3: TGTGCCAGCGGAACTCGTGGGGGGACTGAAGCTTTCTTT. It codes for CASGTRGGTEAFF. The chain combines TRBV7-8 with TRBJ1-1, with D possibly matching TRBD1 (5 bases). The CDR3 length is 13 residues. Trimming pared 8 bases from V and 5 bases from J, leaving 15 bases between. Per germline, CDR1 SGHVS and CDR2 FQNEAQ.

In this sample, this clonotype turned up many times. The CDR3 DNA sequence: TGTGCCAGCAGAGACAGGGGGGGAAACGGCTATGGCTACACCTTC. Protein product: CASRDRGGNGYGYTF. The J gene is TRBJ1-2, the V gene TRBV6-1; 9 bases align to TRBD1. The length of the CDR3 is 15 residues. Germline V lookup: CDR1 MNHNS, CDR2 SASEGT. J gave up 4 bases and V 6 bases, and 9 bases lay outside the gene matches.

In its sample, this clonotype was seen many times. V gene TRBV4-1 combines with J gene TRBJ2-3, with D possibly called TRBD1 or TRBD2 (6 bases each). Between the trimmed V and J ends, which lost 8 bases and 4 bases, there was a span of 16 bases. The CDR3 loop spans 14 amino acids. In germline, CDR1 is MGHRA, CDR2 YSYEKL. The CDR3 region is CASQEGGRSDTQYF. As DNA, the CDR3 is TGCGCCAGCCAGGAGGGGGGCAGATCAGATACGCAGTATTTT.